This TCR beta chain was found in a study of PD-1 blockade in mismatch repair-deficient tumors. Study-wide background: Patients had eleven to twelve mismatch repair-deficient cancer types and were previously treated and progressing.

This clone was observed once. Its antigen is currently unknown. Study results and limitations: Tumor-resident clones, often absent from pretreatment blood, expanded after pembrolizumab and then contracted.

The method was immunoSEQ multiplex PCR; TCRdb's version includes in-frame clones alone and lacks a portion of them. The sample includes 100,000 to 150,000 clones, approximately 90% seen only once; the top ten take about 13%. The CDR3 is 13 amino acids. Looked up from germline, CDR1 is SEHNR and CDR2 is FQNEAQ (reference sequence). Trimming took 5 bases from V and 5 from J, leaving 12 bases between them. The sequence came from an adult with mismatch repair-deficient cancer. Sequencing was performed on peripheral blood, taken 44 weeks after starting pembrolizumab. V and J are TRBV7-9 and TRBJ2-5, with D uncertain. Here the CDR3 DNA reads TGTGCCAGCAGCCCCCCCCGCCTTGAGACCCAGTACTTC. It codes for CASSPPRLETQYF.